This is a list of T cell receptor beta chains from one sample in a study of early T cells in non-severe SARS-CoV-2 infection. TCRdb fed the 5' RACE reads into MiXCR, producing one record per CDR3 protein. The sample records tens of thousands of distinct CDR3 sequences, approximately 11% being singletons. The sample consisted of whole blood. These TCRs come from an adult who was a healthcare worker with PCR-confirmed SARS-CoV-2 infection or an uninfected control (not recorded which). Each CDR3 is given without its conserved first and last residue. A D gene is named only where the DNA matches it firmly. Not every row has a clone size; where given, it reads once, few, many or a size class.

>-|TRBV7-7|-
ASSLWPQDTQY
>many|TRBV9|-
ASSPPTNEKLF
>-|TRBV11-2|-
ASSLEGRQPQH
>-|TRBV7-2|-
ASSKIEGIYGYT
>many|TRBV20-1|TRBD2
SAYLAGGEHTQY
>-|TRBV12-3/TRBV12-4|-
ASSSADVSYEQY
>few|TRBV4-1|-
ASSQVVEETQY
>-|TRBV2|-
ASKGDSYEQY
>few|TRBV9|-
ASSTGLNSPLH
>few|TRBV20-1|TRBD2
SALIGTRGEQF
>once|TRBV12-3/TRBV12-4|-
ASSFSQGRSPLH
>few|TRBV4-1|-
ASSQGSGSRDTQY
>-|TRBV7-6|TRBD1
ASSLRQGAVNEQF
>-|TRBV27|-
ASSFRGFSSYEQY
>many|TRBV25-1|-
ASSQGGEVETQY
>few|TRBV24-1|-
ATSDFRDTGELF
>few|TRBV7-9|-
ASSLAQGVDTEAF
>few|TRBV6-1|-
ASSESHNEQF
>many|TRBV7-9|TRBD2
ASSRRGTSGNPNFYNEQF
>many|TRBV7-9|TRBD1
ASSPGTGGARTEAF
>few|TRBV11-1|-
ASSYSTNSPLH
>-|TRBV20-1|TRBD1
SAKAGGAFNNQPQH
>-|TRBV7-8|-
ASRFFMGTDTQY
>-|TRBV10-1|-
ASSESLAAEQY
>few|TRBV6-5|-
ASSPIAEFYEQY
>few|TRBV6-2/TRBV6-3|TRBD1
ASRQGALSGYT
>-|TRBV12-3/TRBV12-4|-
ASSEVRNEQF
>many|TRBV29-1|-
SVEDGGPYEQY
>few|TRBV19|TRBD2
ASSISASGAYEQY
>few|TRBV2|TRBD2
ASGGSRTSGVDTQY
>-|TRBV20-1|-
SASGFFENTGELF
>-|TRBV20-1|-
SATPEADSSTDTQY
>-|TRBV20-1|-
SASSWARRVEQY
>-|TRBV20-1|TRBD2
SARLSGRVHNEQF
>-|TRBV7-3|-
ASSLRESTEAF
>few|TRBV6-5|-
ASSRDYFGKTQY
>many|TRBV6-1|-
ASSARFGEQY
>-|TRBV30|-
AWSFGGSTEAF
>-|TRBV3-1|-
ASSQDFARTYEQY
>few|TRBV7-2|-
ASSFAPPSPY
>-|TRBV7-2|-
ASSSQTVGNTGELF
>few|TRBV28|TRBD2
ASSLAGGSSGRSADTQY
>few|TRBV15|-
ATSRDLAIGDAETQY
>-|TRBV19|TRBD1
ASSRTGTGGEVGYT
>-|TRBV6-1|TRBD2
ASSALAGGEQY
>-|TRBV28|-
ASSPRDGNREKLF
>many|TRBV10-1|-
ASSESAGDGAF
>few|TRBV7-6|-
ASSLAEGSEQF